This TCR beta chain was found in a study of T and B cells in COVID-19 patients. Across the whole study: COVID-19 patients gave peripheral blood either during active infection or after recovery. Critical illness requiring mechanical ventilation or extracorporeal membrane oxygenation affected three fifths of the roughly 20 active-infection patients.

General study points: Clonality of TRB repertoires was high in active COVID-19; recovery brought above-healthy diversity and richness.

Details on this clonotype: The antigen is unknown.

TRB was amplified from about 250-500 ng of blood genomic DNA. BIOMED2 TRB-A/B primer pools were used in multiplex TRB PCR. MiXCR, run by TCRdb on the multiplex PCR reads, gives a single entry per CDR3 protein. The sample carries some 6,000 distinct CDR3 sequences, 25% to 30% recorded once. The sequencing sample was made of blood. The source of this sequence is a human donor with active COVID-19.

The CDR3 reads CASRPGQGEGQPQHF. DNA of the CDR3: TGTGCCAGCAGGCCGGGACAGGGAGAAGGTCAGCCCCAGCATTTT. This chain joins TRBV6-5 and TRBJ1-5, with 9 bases matching TRBD1. This CDR3 spans 15 amino acids. The ends lost 6 bases at V and 6 bases at J; junction bases unmatched: 9. Germline V CDR1 and CDR2: MNHEY, SVGAGI.